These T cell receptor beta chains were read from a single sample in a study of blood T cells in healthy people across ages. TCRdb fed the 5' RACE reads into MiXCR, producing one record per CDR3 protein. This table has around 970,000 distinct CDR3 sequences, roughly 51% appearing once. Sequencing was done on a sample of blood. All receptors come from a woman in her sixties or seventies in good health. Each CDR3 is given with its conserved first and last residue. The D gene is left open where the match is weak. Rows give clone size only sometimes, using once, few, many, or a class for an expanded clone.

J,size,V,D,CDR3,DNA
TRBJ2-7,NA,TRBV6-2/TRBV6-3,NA,CASSPDRRDEQYF,TGTGCCAGCAGTCCAGACAGGAGAGACGAGCAGTACTTC
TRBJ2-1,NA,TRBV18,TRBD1,CASSPQGAVNNEQFF,TGTGCCAGCTCACCCCAGGGGGCCGTGAACAATGAGCAGTTCTTC
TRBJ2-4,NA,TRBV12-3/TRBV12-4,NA,CASSLFAGQNIQYF,TGTGCCAGCAGTTTATTTGCGGGTCAAAACATTCAGTACTTC
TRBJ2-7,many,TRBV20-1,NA,CSASLHGARGEQYF,TGCAGTGCTAGTCTTCATGGGGCGCGGGGCGAGCAGTACTTC
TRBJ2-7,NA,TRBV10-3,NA,CAISEHGAGNEQYF,TGTGCCATCAGTGAGCATGGGGCTGGGAACGAGCAGTACTTC
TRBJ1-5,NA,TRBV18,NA,CASSPGETGQPQHF,TGTGCCAGCTCACCGGGCGAGACGGGTCAGCCCCAGCATTTT
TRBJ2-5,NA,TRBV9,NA,CASSVGLTYGETQYF,TGTGCCAGCAGCGTAGGACTCACCTACGGCGAGACCCAGTACTTC
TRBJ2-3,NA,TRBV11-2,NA,CASSFGFVGGTSTDTQYF,TGTGCCAGCAGCTTTGGCTTCGTAGGCGGAACTAGCACAGATACGCAGTATTTT
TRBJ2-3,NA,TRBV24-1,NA,CAASDAAARRYF,TGTGCCGCCAGTGATGCGGCAGCCAGACGGTATTTT
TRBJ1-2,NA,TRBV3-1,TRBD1,CASSQRQGTGYTF,TGTGCCAGCAGCCAAAGACAGGGGACTGGCTACACCTTC
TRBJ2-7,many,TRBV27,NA,CASSLSGNYEQYF,TGTGCCAGCAGTTTATCCGGGAACTACGAGCAGTACTTC
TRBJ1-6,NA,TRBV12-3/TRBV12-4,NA,CASRVAAARSPLHF,TGTGCCAGCAGAGTGGCAGCCGCACGGTCACCCCTCCACTTT
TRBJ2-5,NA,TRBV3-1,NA,CASSHPGPLEQTQYF,TGTGCCAGCAGCCATCCGGGACCCCTTGAACAGACCCAGTACTTC
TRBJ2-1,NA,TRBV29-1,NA,CSVEFRRREQFF,TGCAGCGTTGAATTTAGGAGGCGTGAGCAGTTCTTC
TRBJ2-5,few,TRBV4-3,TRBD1,CASSQDRGTGPLLAQYF,TGCGCCAGCAGCCAAGATCGGGGGACAGGACCGTTATTGGCCCAGTACTTC
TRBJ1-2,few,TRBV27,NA,CASSQGHLYGYTF,TGTGCCAGCAGTCAGGGACACCTCTATGGCTACACCTTC
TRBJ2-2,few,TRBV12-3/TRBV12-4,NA,CASSFSSTGELFF,TGTGCCAGCAGTTTTTCTTCAACCGGGGAGCTGTTTTTT
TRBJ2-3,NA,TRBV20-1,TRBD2,CSAFLPTSGSFPDTQYF,TGCAGTGCTTTCCTCCCTACTAGCGGGAGTTTCCCAGATACGCAGTATTTT
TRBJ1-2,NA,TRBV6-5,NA,CASTPTRTANYGYTF,TGTGCCAGCACCCCTACCCGGACAGCTAACTATGGCTACACCTTC
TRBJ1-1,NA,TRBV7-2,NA,CASSAGARTEAFF,TGTGCCAGCAGCGCGGGGGCGCGGACTGAAGCTTTCTTT
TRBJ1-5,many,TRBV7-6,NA,CASSPGGYNSNQPQHF,TGTGCCAGCAGCCCGGGAGGATATAACTCCAATCAGCCCCAGCATTTT
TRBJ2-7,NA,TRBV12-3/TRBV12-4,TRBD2,CASKAGLAGGPGEQYF,TGTGCCAGTAAGGCTGGACTAGCGGGAGGGCCCGGCGAGCAGTACTTC
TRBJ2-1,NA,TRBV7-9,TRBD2,CASSFHPGLASNEQFF,TGTGCCAGCAGCTTTCATCCGGGACTAGCGTCCAATGAGCAGTTCTTC
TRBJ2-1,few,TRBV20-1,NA,CSARDGSTRSSYNEQFF,TGCAGTGCTAGAGACGGGAGTACCCGTTCCTCCTACAATGAGCAGTTCTTC
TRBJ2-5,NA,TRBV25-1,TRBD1,CTSNTGGFVQETQYF,TGTACCAGCAATACAGGGGGCTTCGTGCAAGAGACCCAGTACTTC
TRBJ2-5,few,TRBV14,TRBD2,CASSPGTSGRMETQYF,TGTGCCAGCAGCCCTGGGACTAGCGGGAGAATGGAGACCCAGTACTTC
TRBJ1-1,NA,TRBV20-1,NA,CSARATAWITEAFF,TGCAGTGCTAGAGCGACAGCCTGGATAACTGAAGCTTTCTTT
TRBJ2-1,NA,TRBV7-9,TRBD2,CASSPKGTSGYNEQFF,TGTGCCAGCAGCCCCAAAGGGACTAGCGGATACAATGAGCAGTTCTTC
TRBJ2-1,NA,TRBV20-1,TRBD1,CSATLRDRGLHEQFF,TGCAGTGCAACTCTCCGGGACAGAGGATTGCATGAGCAGTTCTTC
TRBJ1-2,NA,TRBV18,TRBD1,CASSPQRGTGRPKGYTF,TGTGCCAGCTCACCACAACGTGGGACAGGGAGGCCTAAAGGCTACACCTTC
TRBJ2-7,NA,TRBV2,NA,CASSEGRVYEQYF,TGTGCCAGCAGTGAGGGCAGGGTATACGAGCAGTACTTC
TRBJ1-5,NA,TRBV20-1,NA,CSVGWGNQPQHF,TGCAGTGTAGGTTGGGGAAATCAGCCCCAGCATTTT
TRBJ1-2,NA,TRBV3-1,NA,CASSQEARQGGYTF,TGTGCCAGCAGCCAAGAAGCGAGGCAAGGGGGCTACACCTTC
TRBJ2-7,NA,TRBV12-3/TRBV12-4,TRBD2,CASSRGLAGVHEQYF,TGTGCCAGCAGCCGGGGACTAGCGGGAGTTCACGAGCAGTACTTC
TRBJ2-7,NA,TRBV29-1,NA,CSVDREDAYNEQYF,TGCAGCGTTGATAGGGAGGACGCGTACAATGAGCAGTACTTC
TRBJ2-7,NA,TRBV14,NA,CASSRRGRTLNAYEQYF,TGTGCCAGCAGCCGCCGCGGACGGACTTTAAACGCTTACGAGCAGTACTTC
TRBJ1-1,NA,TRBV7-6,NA,CASTLREGPNTEAFF,TGTGCCAGCACCCTACGTGAGGGTCCGAACACTGAAGCTTTCTTT
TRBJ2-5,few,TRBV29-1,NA,CSVLETDSRLGQYF,TGCAGCGTTCTTGAGACTGACAGCCGTTTGGGGCAGTACTTC
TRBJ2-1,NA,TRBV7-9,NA,CASSLDVPGHEQFF,TGTGCCAGCAGCTTAGATGTCCCGGGGCATGAGCAGTTCTTC
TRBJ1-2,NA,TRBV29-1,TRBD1,CSAGDSPNYGYTF,TGCAGCGCTGGGGACAGCCCTAACTATGGCTACACCTTC
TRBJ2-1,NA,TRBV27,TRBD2,CASSLGEAWAAGGFHEQFF,TGTGCCAGCAGTTTAGGGGAAGCGTGGGCGGCGGGAGGGTTCCATGAGCAGTTCTTC
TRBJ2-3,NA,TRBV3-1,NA,CASSQGRNSDTQYF,TGTGCCAGCAGCCAGGGAAGGAACTCAGATACGCAGTATTTT
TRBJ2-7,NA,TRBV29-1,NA,CSAVGANANQQYF,TGCAGCGCCGTCGGGGCAAATGCTAATCAGCAGTACTTC
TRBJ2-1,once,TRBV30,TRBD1,CAWSGDRNEQFF,TGTGCCTGGAGTGGGGACAGAAATGAGCAGTTCTTC
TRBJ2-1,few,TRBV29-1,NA,CSVEKQVGSLRYNEQFF,TGCAGCGTTGAAAAACAGGTCGGGAGCTTGAGGTACAATGAGCAGTTCTTC
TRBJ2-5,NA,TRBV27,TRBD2,CASRPGLATNEQYF,TGTGCCAGCAGACCGGGACTAGCGACTAATGAGCAGTACTTC
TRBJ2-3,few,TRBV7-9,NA,CASSFDAGLDTQYF,TGTGCCAGCAGCTTTGACGCGGGACTAGATACGCAGTATTTT
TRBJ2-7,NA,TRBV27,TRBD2,CASSSTSGRFPEQYF,TGTGCCAGCAGTTCGACTAGCGGGAGATTCCCTGAGCAGTACTTC
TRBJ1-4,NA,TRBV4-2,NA,CASSQDLDSENEKLFF,TGTGCCAGCAGCCAAGACCTCGATTCAGAGAATGAAAAACTGTTTTTT
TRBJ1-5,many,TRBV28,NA,CASSPPRGPQHF,TGTGCCAGCAGCCCCCCAAGAGGGCCCCAGCATTTT
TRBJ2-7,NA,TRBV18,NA,CASSLHRQALSYEQYF,TGTGCCAGCTCTCTCCATCGTCAGGCGCTCTCCTACGAGCAGTACTTC
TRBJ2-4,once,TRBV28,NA,CASRLTGNFEQYF,TGTGCCAGCAGACTAACAGGGAACTTTGAGCAGTACTTC
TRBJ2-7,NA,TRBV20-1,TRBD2,CSARVLAGGVYEQYF,TGCAGTGCTAGAGTACTAGCGGGAGGAGTTTACGAGCAGTACTTC
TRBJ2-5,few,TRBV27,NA,CASSFTRQTQETQYF,TGTGCCAGCAGTTTTACGAGACAGACACAAGAGACCCAGTACTTC
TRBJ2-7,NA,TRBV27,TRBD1,CASSLTGQGSNEQYF,TGTGCCAGCAGTTTAACCGGACAGGGTAGCAACGAGCAGTACTTC
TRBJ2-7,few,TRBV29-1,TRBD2,CSVTSESSYEQYF,TGCAGCGTTACTAGCGAGAGCTCCTACGAGCAGTACTTC
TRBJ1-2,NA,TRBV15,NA,CATSRAGYGGYTF,TGTGCCACCAGCAGAGCTGGGTACGGAGGCTACACCTTC